These T cell receptor beta chains were read from a single sample in a study of human T cells and chemical hapten exposure. One entry per CDR3 protein, called by TCRdb with MiXCR from the RACE reads. Altogether about 250,000 distinct CDR3 sequences are present, approximately 7.5% being singletons, with the ten largest covering 1.2%. The sample consisted of whole blood, taken in connection with sensitization to the hapten diphenylcyclopropenone (DPC). The receptor source for this set is a man younger than 30 with alopecia areata. Some clones in this sample may be carry-over from other donors' samples. Both conserved end residues are part of each CDR3. D genes are given only for firm matches. The size entry is marked missing in some rows and otherwise reads once, few, many or a size class.

V gene	J gene	CDR3 length	clone size	D gene	CDR3 protein	CDR3 DNA
TRBV11-2	TRBJ2-5	14	few	NA	CASSLERGRETQYF	TGTGCCAGCAGCTTAGAGCGGGGTAGAGAGACCCAGTACTTC
TRBV29-1	TRBJ1-4	13	NA	NA	CSVEEAGNEKLFF	TGCAGCGTTGAAGAGGCGGGGAATGAAAAACTGTTTTTT
TRBV4-3	TRBJ2-3	15	many	NA	CASSQTVGSADTQYF	TGCGCCAGCAGCCAAACCGTAGGGTCGGCAGATACGCAGTATTTT
TRBV6-2/TRBV6-3	TRBJ2-2	13	many	NA	CASSLWNTGELFF	TGTGCCAGCAGTTTGTGGAACACCGGGGAGCTGTTTTTT
TRBV20-1	TRBJ2-3	12	many	NA	CSARVSTDTQYF	TGCAGTGCTAGAGTTTCGACAGATACGCAGTATTTT
TRBV11-2	TRBJ2-4	14	few	NA	CASSSPRWGDIQYF	TGTGCCAGCAGCTCCCCGCGGTGGGGGGACATTCAGTACTTC
TRBV5-4	TRBJ2-5	14	few	NA	CASSLGGGEETQYF	TGTGCCAGCAGCTTAGGTGGGGGAGAAGAGACCCAGTACTTC
TRBV7-9	TRBJ2-1	15	NA	NA	CASSLSRARYNEQFF	TGTGCCAGCAGCTTATCTAGAGCCCGCTACAATGAGCAGTTCTTC
TRBV20-1	TRBJ2-7	14	NA	NA	CSARDRAAGYEQYF	TGCAGTGCTAGAGATAGGGCCGCAGGCTACGAGCAGTACTTC
TRBV5-1	TRBJ2-5	15	NA	TRBD1	CASRPDRGFGETQYF	TGCGCCAGCAGACCCGACAGGGGATTCGGAGAGACCCAGTACTTC
TRBV7-2	TRBJ2-5	17	few	TRBD1	CASSLALSSGTGGAKYF	TGTGCCAGCAGCTTAGCGCTTTCCTCCGGGACAGGGGGTGCAAAGTACTTC
TRBV27	TRBJ1-1	17	few	TRBD1	CASRLLTGTGSNTEAFF	TGTGCCAGCCGACTCCTCACCGGGACAGGATCGAACACTGAAGCTTTCTTT
TRBV7-9	TRBJ1-6	15	NA	TRBD1	CASGIDRGRNSPLHF	TGTGCCAGCGGAATAGACAGGGGTCGTAATTCACCCCTCCACTTT
TRBV20-1	TRBJ1-5	15	NA	NA	CSASSGAGSNQPQHF	TGCAGTGCTAGTTCGGGGGCCGGGAGCAATCAGCCCCAGCATTTT
TRBV24-1	TRBJ2-3	19	few	TRBD2	CATSGGPLTSGPSTDTQYF	TGTGCCACCAGTGGGGGCCCTCTTACTAGCGGGCCTAGCACAGATACGCAGTATTTT
TRBV7-8	TRBJ1-4	17	NA	NA	CASSLFLYPSTNEKLFF	NA
TRBV29-1	TRBJ2-3	11	few	TRBD2	CSGREGDTQYF	TGCAGCGGTAGGGAGGGAGATACGCAGTATTTT
TRBV6-1	TRBJ1-1	16	few	NA	CASSLYSLGLNTEAFF	TGTGCCAGCAGCTTATACAGCCTTGGTTTGAACACTGAAGCTTTCTTT
TRBV4-3	TRBJ1-6	16	few	TRBD1	CASSQDWTGSNSPLHF	TGCGCCAGCAGCCAAGATTGGACAGGGTCAAATTCACCCCTCCACTTT
TRBV28	TRBJ1-5	15	few	TRBD1	CASSWTGGAAQPQHF	TGTGCCAGCAGTTGGACAGGGGGAGCGGCTCAGCCCCAGCATTTT
TRBV18	TRBJ1-4	14	few	NA	CASRPSGRSEKLFF	TGTGCCAGCAGGCCATCAGGGAGATCTGAAAAACTGTTTTTT
TRBV6-2/TRBV6-3	TRBJ2-6	16	few	NA	CASSYSIVAGANVLTF	TGTGCCAGCAGTTACTCGATCGTCGCTGGGGCCAACGTCCTGACTTTC
TRBV27	TRBJ2-1	15	NA	NA	CASSIGLSSYNEQFF	TGTGCCAGCAGTATAGGACTAAGCTCCTACAATGAGCAGTTCTTC
TRBV15	TRBJ1-1	13	many	NA	CATSSRGNTEAFF	TGTGCCACCAGCAGCCGGGGGAACACTGAAGCTTTCTTT
TRBV20-1	TRBJ1-1	14	many	TRBD1	CSASKQGKSTEAFF	TGCAGTGCTAGTAAACAGGGGAAGAGCACTGAAGCTTTCTTT
TRBV10-2	TRBJ2-3	13	few	NA	CASNPTSPDTQYF	TGCGCCAGCAATCCGACTAGTCCAGATACGCAGTATTTT
TRBV12-3/TRBV12-4	TRBJ1-2	19	many	TRBD1	CASTRKDRGLVSLLYGYTF	TGTGCCAGCACTCGAAAGGACAGGGGGCTAGTCTCCCTCTTATATGGCTACACCTTC
TRBV7-6	TRBJ2-7	14	few	NA	CASSSERGSYEQYF	TGTGCCAGCAGCTCCGAACGGGGGTCCTACGAGCAGTACTTC
TRBV3-1	TRBJ1-1	16	many	TRBD1	CASSFYRGRGDTEAFF	TGTGCCAGCAGTTTCTACAGGGGGCGAGGGGACACTGAAGCTTTCTTT
TRBV7-9	TRBJ2-3	15	NA	NA	CASSLAQGSADTQYF	TGTGCCAGCAGCTTAGCTCAGGGGTCCGCAGATACGCAGTATTTT
TRBV7-2	TRBJ2-4	14	NA	NA	CASTFGATKNIQYF	TGTGCCAGCACCTTTGGGGCAACCAAAAACATTCAGTACTTC
TRBV18	TRBJ2-2	16	NA	NA	CASSPPGHANTGELFF	TGTGCCAGCTCACCCCCCGGACACGCGAACACCGGGGAGCTGTTTTTT
TRBV12-3/TRBV12-4	TRBJ1-1	15	many	TRBD1	CASMGREEQGTEAFF	TGTGCCAGCATGGGGAGGGAAGAACAGGGGACTGAAGCTTTCTTT
TRBV5-5	TRBJ1-5	19	many	TRBD1	CASSSGYRGGDGFDQPQHF	TGTGCCAGCAGCTCTGGTTACAGGGGTGGGGATGGCTTTGATCAGCCCCAGCATTTT
TRBV4-3	TRBJ2-7	15	few	NA	CASSQDRASSYEQYF	TGCGCCAGCAGCCAAGATCGGGCGAGCTCCTACGAGCAGTACTTC
TRBV29-1	TRBJ1-1	10	many	TRBD1	CSVRDRGAFF	TGCAGCGTTCGGGACAGGGGAGCTTTCTTT
TRBV12-3/TRBV12-4	TRBJ2-3	13	few	NA	CASRYRRTDTQYF	TGTGCCAGCAGGTACCGGCGCACAGATACGCAGTATTTT
TRBV7-9	TRBJ1-2	17	NA	NA	CASSIYRVTMESYGYTF	TGTGCCAGCAGCATCTACAGGGTTACTATGGAGTCCTATGGCTACACCTTC
TRBV6-5	TRBJ2-1	15	NA	NA	CASSYGQLFYNEQFF	TGTGCCAGCAGTTACGGACAGCTTTTCTACAATGAGCAGTTCTTC
TRBV4-1	TRBJ1-5	18	NA	NA	CASSQVGTSAMGNQPQHF	TGCGCCAGCAGCCAAGTAGGGACCTCGGCCATGGGCAATCAGCCCCAGCATTTT
TRBV10-2	TRBJ2-2	17	NA	TRBD2	CASMLLAGGQNTGELFF	TGCGCCAGCATGCTACTAGCGGGGGGGCAAAACACCGGGGAGCTGTTTTTT
TRBV9	TRBJ1-3	15	few	NA	CASAPIGGSGNTIYF	TGTGCCAGCGCCCCCATCGGGGGTAGTGGAAACACCATATATTTT
TRBV11-2	TRBJ2-3	14	NA	NA	CASSLEVMADTQYF	TGTGCCAGCAGCTTGGAGGTAATGGCAGATACGCAGTATTTT
TRBV6-2/TRBV6-3	TRBJ1-5	14	many	NA	CASSRTDVVQPQHF	TGTGCCAGCAGTAGGACAGATGTGGTTCAGCCCCAGCATTTT
TRBV28	TRBJ2-7	14	few	NA	CASSPRRFVYEQYF	TGTGCCAGCAGTCCTCGCAGGTTTGTCTACGAGCAGTACTTC
TRBV29-1	TRBJ2-1	13	few	NA	CSVIKGLHNEQFF	TGCAGCGTTATAAAGGGGCTACACAATGAGCAGTTCTTC
TRBV12-3/TRBV12-4	TRBJ1-5	15	NA	NA	CASRAQGYSNQPQHF	TGTGCCAGCAGGGCCCAGGGTTATAGCAATCAGCCCCAGCATTTT
TRBV21-1	TRBJ2-7	16	NA	NA	CASSSRDRAYPYEQYF	TGTGCCAGCAGCTCCCGAGACAGGGCTTATCCCTACGAGCAGTACTTC
TRBV4-3	TRBJ1-3	16	many	TRBD1	CASSQAGTGGQDTIYF	TGCGCCAGCAGCCAAGCCGGGACAGGGGGTCAAGACACCATATATTTT
TRBV11-2	TRBJ1-1	12	NA	NA	CASRGLSTEAFF	TGTGCCAGCAGGGGACTCTCCACTGAAGCTTTCTTT
TRBV27	TRBJ2-7	14	few	NA	CASSFTGASYEQYF	TGTGCCAGCAGTTTTACCGGGGCGAGCTACGAGCAGTACTTC
TRBV9	TRBJ1-2	15	few	NA	CASRSSQAGDYGYTF	TGTGCCAGCAGGAGTAGCCAGGCTGGGGACTATGGCTACACCTTC
TRBV27	TRBJ2-1	13	few	TRBD1	CASSKDRGNEQFF	TGTGCCAGCAGCAAAGACAGGGGCAATGAGCAGTTCTTC
TRBV9	TRBJ1-2	18	few	TRBD1	CASSPQGTGLGPNYGYTF	TGTGCCAGCAGCCCCCAGGGGACAGGGTTGGGTCCCAACTATGGCTACACCTTC
TRBV18	TRBJ2-1	15	NA	NA	CASSPRTDSYNEQFF	TGTGCCAGCTCACCACGGACAGACTCCTACAATGAGCAGTTCTTC